This T cell receptor beta chain was identified during a study of T cells in Graves' hyperthyroidism and ophthalmopathy. Study-level results: The model's output predicted ophthalmopathy at a median of roughly 6 months prior to onset. Stable hyperthyroidism and ophthalmopathy were separated using 13 V-J signatures. In blood, most of the thyroid clonotypes expanded above 0.001 were also present.

RNA transcripts yielded amplified TCR beta CDR3 regions. The primer set for the first-round RT-PCR of the TCR CDR3 was HTBI. Using its own MiXCR run on the multiplex PCR reads, TCRdb lists one record per CDR3 protein. The repertoire includes about 360,000 distinct CDR3 sequences, roughly 13% of them detected once, and around a tenth sits in the top ten. Those with hyperthyroidism were 18 to 65 years old, newly diagnosed, and ill for under 2 months. This clonotype was counted at least ten times. As yet, its antigen is unknown. This TCR was recovered from a woman aged 18-29 years with Graves' hyperthyroidism. The sequenced sample was blood.

The CDR3 nucleotides read TGTGCCAGCAGTCCAATAGGGGTCCCAACTAATGAAAAACTGTTTTTT. As protein: CASSPIGVPTNEKLFF. This chain joins TRBV28 and TRBJ1-4, with D perhaps matching TRBD1 (5 bases). The germline V gene has CDR1 MDHEN and CDR2 SYDVKM. The CDR3 runs to 16 residues. Trimming took 5 bases from V and 0 from J, leaving 13 bases between them. Complete variable domain (other parts from reference TRBV28 and TRBJ1-4): DVKVTQSSRYLVKRTGEKVFLECVQDMDHENMFWYRQDPGLGLRLIYFSYDVKMKEKGDIPEGYSVSREKKERFSLILESASTNQTSMYLCASSPIGVPTNEKLFFGSGTQLSVL.